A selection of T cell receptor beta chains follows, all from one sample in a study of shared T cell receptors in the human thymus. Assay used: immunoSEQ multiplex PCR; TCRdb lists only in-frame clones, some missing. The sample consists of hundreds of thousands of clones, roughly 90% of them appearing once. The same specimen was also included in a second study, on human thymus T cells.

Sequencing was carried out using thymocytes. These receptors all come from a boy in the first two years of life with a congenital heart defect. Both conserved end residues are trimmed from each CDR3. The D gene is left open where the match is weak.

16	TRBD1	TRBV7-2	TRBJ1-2	ASSPGGTAPLTSYGYT
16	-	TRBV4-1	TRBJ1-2	ASSSQAGTNRSGYGYT
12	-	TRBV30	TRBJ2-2	AWGVEGNTGELF
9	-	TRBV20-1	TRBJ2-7	SAKVAEGQY
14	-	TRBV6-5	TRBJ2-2	ASSYSWGPNTGELF
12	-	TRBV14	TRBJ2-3	ASRQGGRPDTQY
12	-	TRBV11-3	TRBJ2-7	ASSLGERTYEQY
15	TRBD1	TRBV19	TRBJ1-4	ASSRRTGNATNEKLF
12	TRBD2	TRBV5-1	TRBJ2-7	ASSPGRGAYEQY
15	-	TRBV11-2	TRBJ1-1	ASSLGQPRRGNTEAF
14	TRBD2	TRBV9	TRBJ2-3	ASSAGTSGRTDTQY
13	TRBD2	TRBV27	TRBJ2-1	ASRRLAGALNEQF
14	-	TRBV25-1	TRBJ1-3	ASSESWGISGNTIY
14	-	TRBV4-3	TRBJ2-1	ASSQDGDSSYNEQF
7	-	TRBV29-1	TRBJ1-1	SVGTEAF
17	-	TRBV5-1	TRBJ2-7	ASSFLERPTLRFPYEQY
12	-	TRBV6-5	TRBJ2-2	ASSLGRKGGELF
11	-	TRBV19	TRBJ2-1	ASSDPPGNEQF
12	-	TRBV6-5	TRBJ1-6	ASSYSSIGSTLH
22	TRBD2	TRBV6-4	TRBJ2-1	ASSDPIDRYLGLAVPLSYNEQF
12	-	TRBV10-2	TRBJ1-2	ASGGTRGDYGYT
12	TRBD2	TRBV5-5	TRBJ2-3	ASSFSGSTDTQY
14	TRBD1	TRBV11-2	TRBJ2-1	ASSPPRDRELYEQF
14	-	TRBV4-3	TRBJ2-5	ASSPTFGRGQETQY
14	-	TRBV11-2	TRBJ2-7	ASSLVLGPSSYEQY
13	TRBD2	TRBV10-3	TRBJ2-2	AISGSGRNTGELF
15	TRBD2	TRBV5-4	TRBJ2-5	ASSLEGSGRARETQY
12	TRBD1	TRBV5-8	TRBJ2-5	ASRGQEGQETQY
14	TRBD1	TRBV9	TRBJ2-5	ASSVDATGGHWTQY
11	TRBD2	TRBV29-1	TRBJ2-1	SVAAGDTNEQF
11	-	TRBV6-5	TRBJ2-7	SPRGIVGYEQY
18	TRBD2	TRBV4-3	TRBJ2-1	ASSQDGPAPKRESYNEQF
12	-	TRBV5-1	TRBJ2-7	ASSLGDSLYEQY
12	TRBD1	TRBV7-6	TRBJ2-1	ASSRDRGGSEQF
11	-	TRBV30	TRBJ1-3	AWKGLSGNTIY
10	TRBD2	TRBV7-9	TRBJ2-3	ASSGGPDTQY
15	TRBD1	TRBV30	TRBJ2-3	AWSVLYRGQSTDTQY
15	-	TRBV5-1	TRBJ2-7	ASSLGGQGFYSYEQY
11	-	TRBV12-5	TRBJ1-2	ASGLGRQDGYT
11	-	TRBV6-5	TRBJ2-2	ASSLSDTGELF
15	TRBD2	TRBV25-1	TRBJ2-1	ASSEFLAGGPFNEQF
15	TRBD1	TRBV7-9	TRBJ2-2	ASSLYPGQGPSGELF
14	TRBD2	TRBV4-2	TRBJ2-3	ASSQTHSGTTDTQY
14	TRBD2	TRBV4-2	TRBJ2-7	ASSQATPSGLHEQY
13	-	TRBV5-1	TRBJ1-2	ASSLVPGTNYGYT
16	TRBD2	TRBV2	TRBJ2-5	ASSEATSGRAWQETQY
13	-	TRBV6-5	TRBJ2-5	ASSYSGHVGETQY
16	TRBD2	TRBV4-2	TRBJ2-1	ASSQEYSGTSTYNEQF
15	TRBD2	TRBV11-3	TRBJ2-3	ASRNSGRASGTDTQY
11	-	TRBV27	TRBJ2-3	ASRPWGADTQY
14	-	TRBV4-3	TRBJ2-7	ASSQYPDSYSYEQY
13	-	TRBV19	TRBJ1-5	ATSGGRESNQPQH
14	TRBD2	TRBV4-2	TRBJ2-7	ASSHDYSGYSYEQY
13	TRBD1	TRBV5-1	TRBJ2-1	ASSRDRGIDNEQF
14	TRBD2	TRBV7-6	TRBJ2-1	ASSLVGTRLALEQF
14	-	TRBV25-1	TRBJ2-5	ASSLSFLGGQETQY
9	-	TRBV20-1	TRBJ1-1	SARGGREAF